The 7 T cell receptor beta chains below were found in one sample sequenced in a study of T cells in Graves' hyperthyroidism and ophthalmopathy. Amplification of TCR beta CDR3 regions used RNA as the template. The HTBI set primed first-round TCR CDR3 RT-PCR. TCRdb used MiXCR to reprocess the multiplex PCR reads, holding one entry per CDR3 protein. This sample yields a few hundred thousand distinct CDR3 sequences, of which roughly 14% are seen a single time; 5.8% belongs to the top ten. The sample was blood. The receptors come from a woman aged 25-40 years with Graves' hyperthyroidism that later progressed to Graves' ophthalmopathy.

This clonotype was detected many times. The chain couples TRBV2 to TRBJ2-2; maybe TRBD1 (6 bases). This CDR3 has 17 amino acids. Trimming took off 5 bases at V and 4 bases at J, with 20 bases between the two ends. Per the germline V gene, CDR1 is SNHLY and CDR2 is FYNNEI. This chain's CDR3 is CASSTHRDGLGTGELFF. For the CDR3, the DNA is TGTGCCAGCAGTACACACAGGGACGGGCTCGGCACCGGGGAGCTGTTTTTT.

V usage is TRBV7-2 and J usage is TRBJ1-5, with D tentatively TRBD1 (6 bases). This CDR3 is 15 amino acids long. Trimming stripped 5 bases from V and 6 bases from J, with 17 bases between. Germline V gives CDR1 SGHTA, CDR2 FQGNSA. In DNA, the CDR3 is TGTGCCAGCAGCCGAGAGGGACAACTAACTCAGCCCCAGCATTTT. This sequence encodes CASSREGQLTQPQHF.

This sequence joins TRBV7-2 and TRBJ2-1, with TRBD2 matching 8 bases. The CDR3 totals 16 residues. The V gene's germline CDR1 is SGHTA and CDR2 FQGNSA. Unmatched junction bases numbered 12, after V lost 5 bases and J lost 6 bases. The CDR3: CASSQWYEREINEQFF. The CDR3 nucleotides are TGTGCCAGCAGCCAGTGGTATGAGCGGGAGATCAATGAGCAGTTCTTC.

The chain is built from TRBV15 and TRBJ2-3; 9 nucleotides match TRBD2. After removal of 4 bases from V and 3 bases from J, the junction contained 11 bases not matched to a gene. In germline, CDR1 is LNHNV, CDR2 YYDKDF (reference sequence). This CDR3 spans 17 amino acids. The CDR3, as DNA: TGTGCCACCAGCAACCGACTAGCGGTGGACTTAACAGATACGCAGTATTTT. Residues: CATSNRLAVDLTDTQYF.

This clonotype was observed many times. V gene TRBV2 combines with J gene TRBJ1-5, with D perhaps matching TRBD1 (5 bases). The ends were cut back, 3 bases at V and 5 bases at J, with 17 bases in the middle. CDR3 size: 16 residues. Germline V CDR1 and CDR2: SNHLY, FYNNEI. CDR3 residues: CASSEQAGGLDQPQHF. The DNA for the CDR3 is TGTGCCAGCAGTGAGCAAGCGGGGGGATTGGATCAGCCCCAGCATTTT.

This clonotype was seen repeatedly, ten times or more. This chain joins TRBV20-1 and TRBJ2-7; weak D call: TRBD2 (6 bases). V dropped 7 bases and J dropped 3 bases, with 16 bases sitting between them. The CDR3 spans 13 residues. CDR1 and CDR2 (germline): DFQATT, SNEGSKA (reference sequence). The CDR3 bases are TGCAGTGGAAAGAGGGCTAGCGTCTACGAGCAGTACTTC. This gives the protein CSGKRASVYEQYF.

The chain combines TRBV29-1 with TRBJ1-1; D is ambiguous. The CDR3 sequence is 14 residues long. CDR1 is SQVTM and CDR2 is ANQGSEA in the germline V gene. V lost 5 bases, J lost 1 base, and 14 bases lay in between. The chain's CDR3 is CSVPEVYQNTEAFF. The CDR3 DNA follows: TGCAGCGTTCCTGAGGTTTACCAGAACACTGAAGCTTTCTTT. Full variable domain (outside the CDR3, taken from reference TRBV29-1 and TRBJ1-1): SAVISQKPSRDICQRGTSLTIQCQVDSQVTMMFWYRQQPGQSLTLIATANQGSEATYESGFVIDKFPISRPNLTFSTLTVSNMSPEDSSIYLCSVPEVYQNTEAFFGQGTRLTVV.